Each of the 14 T cell receptor beta chains below was sequenced from the same sample in a study of blood T cells in healthy people across ages. A second PCR of about 7 to 11 cycles used a sample-barcoded 5' primer and a J-beta primer mix. Via MiXCR, TCRdb re-called the 5' RACE reads, giving one row per CDR3 protein. Of around 1,900,000 distinct CDR3 sequences listed, roughly two fifths are singletons. The sample consisted of blood. The receptor set was obtained from a human donor in good health.

The chain is built from TRBV7-9 and TRBJ2-3; TRBD1 aligns across 7 bases. The CDR3 sequence is 19 residues long. V shed 5 bases, J shed 0 bases, and the junction held 17 bases outside the gene matches. Per germline, CDR1 SEHNR and CDR2 FQNEAQ (reference sequence). The CDR3 bases are TGTGCCAGCAGCGGAAGGGCCCGGGACAGCGCTCTCAGCACAGATACGCAGTATTTT. Translating it yields CASSGRARDSALSTDTQYF. The full variable domain, rest sourced from reference TRBV7-9 and TRBJ2-3, is DTGVSQNPRHKITKRGQNVTFRCDPISEHNRLYWYRQTLGQGPEFLTYFQNEAQLEKSRLLSDRFSAERPKGSFSTLEIQRTEQGDSAMYLCASSGRARDSALSTDTQYFGPGTRLTVL.

This sequence joins TRBV20-1 and TRBJ1-2; TRBD1 agrees at 10 bases. This CDR3 is 15 amino acids long. Germline V lookup: CDR1 DFQATT, CDR2 SNEGSKA (reference sequence). Germline trimming cut 4 bases from V and 0 bases from J; bases unmatched to any gene: 5. In DNA form, the CDR3 reads TGCAGTGCTACGGGACAGGGGCTTCCTAACTATGGCTACACCTTC. Its translation is CSATGQGLPNYGYTF.

The V and J genes are TRBV7-2 and TRBJ1-2; D ambiguous. CDR1 and CDR2 from the germline V gene are SGHTA and FQGNSA. Trimming stripped 3 bases from V and 5 bases from J, with 7 bases between. There are 12 residues in the CDR3. Here the CDR3 reads CASSFYDYGYTF. CDR3 nucleotides: TGTGCCAGCAGCTTCTACGATTATGGCTACACCTTC.

The chain carries TRBV7-2 and TRBJ2-5, with TRBD1 identical over 10 bases. In germline, CDR1 is SGHTA, CDR2 FQGNSA. There are 17 residues in the CDR3. J was trimmed by 3 bases and V by 2 bases; bases with no gene match: 9. As DNA, the CDR3 is TGTGCCAGCAGCTTAATCTACTTGGGACAGGGGAAAGAGACCCAGTACTTC. Its translation: CASSLIYLGQGKETQYF.

This clonotype appeared a few times. This rearrangement joins TRBV6-5 to TRBJ1-5; D remains ambiguous. V lost 0 bases and J 3 bases, leaving 9 bases between the germline ends. Germline CDR1 and CDR2: MNHEY and SVGAGI. The CDR3 has 15 residues. CDR3 in DNA: TGTGCCAGCAGTTACTCGCCAGAGGCCAATCAGCCCCAGCATTTT. Translated, it gives CASSYSPEANQPQHF.

With respect to this clonotype: This could be a read error, since a much larger clone is one nucleotide away. The chain links TRBV9 to TRBJ2-5; TRBD2 is a possible D gene (6 bases). The J call may be in error: the DNA end matches TRBJ2-7 better. Germline CDR1 is SGDLS and CDR2 is YYNGEE. The CDR3 consists of 12 residues. The CDR3 nucleotides read TGTGCCAGCAACGGTGGAGGGAACGAGCAGTACTTC. Amino acid sequence: CASNGGGNEQYF.

The chain carries TRBV5-1 and TRBJ1-5; D remains ambiguous. There are 16 residues in the CDR3. Trimming took off 4 bases at V and 2 bases at J, with 16 bases between the two ends. Germline V CDR1 and CDR2: SGHRS, YFSETQ. DNA for the CDR3: TGCGCCAGCAGCCCAGGTGCGCGGGCAGGCAATCAGCCCCAGCATTTT. It is translated as CASSPGARAGNQPQHF.

This clonotype was seen a few times. This chain connects TRBV20-1 to TRBJ2-4, with 12 bases fitting TRBD2. CDR3 length: 16 amino acids. With 1 base clipped from V and 4 bases from J, the junction kept 5 bases outside the gene matches. Per germline, CDR1 DFQATT and CDR2 SNEGSKA (reference sequence). The CDR3 DNA reads as TGCAGTGCTAGAGCCGGGACTAGCGGGCTAAAAAACATTCAGTACTTC. This encodes CSARAGTSGLKNIQYF.

The chain joins TRBV4-2 to TRBJ1-1; the D is unclear. CDR3 length: 15 residues. Germline values: CDR1 LGHNA, CDR2 YNFKEQ. V gave up 2 bases and J gave up 4 bases, with 14 bases separating them. The CDR3, as DNA: TGTGCCAGCAGCCAAATACAGAACCCTTTCACTGAAGCTTTCTTT. The encoded protein is CASSQIQNPFTEAFF.

The V gene is TRBV9, the J gene TRBJ2-7; D is uncertain. The CDR3 is 15 residues long. Trimming pared 4 bases from V and 6 bases from J, leaving 20 bases between. Germline V gene lookup returns CDR1 SGDLS and CDR2 YYNGEE. The CDR3 sequence is CASSRDVGNHLEQYF. The DNA of the CDR3 is TGTGCCAGCAGCAGAGACGTTGGAAACCATCTCGAGCAGTACTTC.

This clonotype showed up just a few times. The chain employs TRBV2 and TRBJ2-4, with 9 bases that match TRBD1. Germline V CDR1 and CDR2: SNHLY, FYNNEI. The CDR3 length is 14 residues. V shed 8 bases and J 8 bases; nucleotides not matched to a gene: 10. CDR3: CASPGERDRDIQYF. The CDR3, as DNA: TGTGCCAGCCCTGGTGAGAGGGACAGGGACATTCAGTACTTC.

V is TRBV5-1 and J is TRBJ2-2, with no clear D. The CDR3 sequence is 15 residues long. The V gene's germline CDR1 is SGHRS and CDR2 YFSETQ. V was cut by 4 bases and J by 2 bases, with 12 bases left in between. CDR3 in DNA: TGCGCCAGCAGCGCGCGCCCCAAAAACACCGGGGAGCTGTTTTTT. This codes for CASSARPKNTGELFF.

V and J are TRBV20-1 and TRBJ1-2; D is uncertain. CDR1 and CDR2 from the germline V gene are DFQATT and SNEGSKA (reference sequence). This CDR3 contains 11 residues. Trimming left V 0 bases short and J 7 bases short, with 6 bases between. CDR3 sequence: CSARELRGYTF. CDR3 DNA: TGCAGTGCTAGAGAGTTACGTGGCTACACCTTC.

This clonotype was seen a few times. The CDR3 nucleotides read TGTGCCAGCAGCCTGAGTTCTTCGGGGGTATATGGCTACACCTTC. Its protein product is CASSLSSSGVYGYTF. This sequence joins TRBV5-5 and TRBJ1-2; maybe TRBD1 (5 bases). Deletions cut 4 bases from V and 5 bases from J, with 18 bases between. The CDR3 has 15 residues. Germline V gives CDR1 SGHKS, CDR2 YYEKEE (reference sequence).